This TCR beta chain was documented in a study of identical twins. A universal primer site was incorporated via template switching, and the cDNA contained unique molecular identifiers. TCRdb redid the calling of the 5' RACE reads with MiXCR, one entry per CDR3 protein. The data show a few hundred thousand distinct CDR3 sequences, approximately 8.6% seen once. Trimming pared 1 base from V and 3 bases from J, leaving 12 bases between. CDR1 is GTSNPN, CDR2 SVGIG, per germline (reference sequence). The CDR3 contains 14 residues. The data were also submitted as part of a second study, on yellow fever vaccine responses in identical twins.

This TCR derives from a woman between 18 and 30 years old in good health. The V call is TRBV30, the J call TRBJ1-1, with D unclear. Material for sequencing was CD8+ T cells sorted from blood. CDR3 bases: TGTGCCTGGAGTGAGTTAGGGTTATACACTGAAGCTTTCTTT. Translated, it gives CAWSELGLYTEAFF.